Listed below are T cell receptor beta chains from one sample, sequenced in a study of T cell clonotyping in hematopoietic cell transplantation. Assay: immunoSEQ multiplex PCR; the TCRdb copy retains only in-frame clones and omits some. The repertoire holds roughly 20,000 clones, with 75% to 90% as singletons. Sequenced here: peripheral blood mononuclear cells, sampled before stem cell transplant. Every receptor here comes from a man younger than 30 with biphenotypic leukemia. Some clones in this sample may be carry-over from other donors' samples. Both conserved end residues are part of each CDR3. The order of the fields is V gene, J gene, CDR3 protein.

TRBV5-1,TRBJ1-3,CASSPSVGSSGNTIYF
TRBV5-1,TRBJ1-2,CASSLGGYGYTF
TRBV7-9,TRBJ1-2,CASSLETYYGYTF
TRBV19,TRBJ2-7,CASSISGTGTYEQYF
TRBV4-1,TRBJ2-2,CASSLQEPNTGELFF
TRBV5-4,TRBJ1-4,CASSIRTGGDEKLFF
TRBV6-5,TRBJ2-2,CASSYEGARDTGELFF
TRBV19,TRBJ2-7,CASSPTEVSWGFYEQYF
TRBV9,TRBJ2-1,CASSVLAEGYNEQFF
TRBV4-1,TRBJ2-3,CASSQAYPRDRNTDTQYF
TRBV25-1,TRBJ1-5,CASSPATGASEQPQHF
TRBV10-3,TRBJ1-2,CAISESGSGAYGYTF
TRBV18,TRBJ2-7,CASSPKDHEQYF
TRBV7-2,TRBJ1-1,CASSRISRNTEAFF
TRBV29-1,TRBJ2-7,CSVEESTGVGYEQYF
TRBV4-1,TRBJ2-5,CASSQVRQETQYF
TRBV5-1,TRBJ2-7,CASSLELGTSYEQYF
TRBV21-1,TRBJ1-6,CASSKGGRFNNSPLHF
TRBV6-6,TRBJ1-1,CASRLTQDRYTEAFF
TRBV11-2,TRBJ1-1,CASSLVIGSEAFF
TRBV9,TRBJ2-1,CASSRGTQFNEQFF
TRBV9,TRBJ1-4,CASSPYDVGTGFRGREKLFF
TRBV6-5,TRBJ1-2,CASSPDHDYGYTF
TRBV5-4,TRBJ1-2,CASTRSNYGYTF
TRBV7-9,TRBJ1-4,CASSFGQGNEKLFF
TRBV15,TRBJ1-2,CATSRVGQGNYGYTF
TRBV19,TRBJ2-3,CASTATSSTDTQYF
TRBV6-1,TRBJ2-2,CASSELSLRELFF
TRBV7-6,TRBJ2-7,CASSWTSGITYEQYF
TRBV19,TRBJ1-5,CASTPTGTAFPRDQPQHF
TRBV7-9,TRBJ1-1,CASSLAGGWNTEAFF
TRBV6-1,TRBJ1-6,CASRDRSSYNSPLHF
TRBV9,TRBJ1-1,CASSVDAGERAFF
TRBV11-2,TRBJ2-7,CASSSGTGWNEQYF
TRBV27,TRBJ1-6,CASSFGGNSPLHF
TRBV6-5,TRBJ1-5,CASRTGDGSQPQHF
TRBV5-6,TRBJ2-3,CASSLATDTQYF
TRBV11-2,TRBJ1-2,CASSPTGVTSYTF
TRBV6-6,TRBJ1-2,CASSQGGGLRGYTF
TRBV29-1,TRBJ1-1,CSSKGVLNTEAFF